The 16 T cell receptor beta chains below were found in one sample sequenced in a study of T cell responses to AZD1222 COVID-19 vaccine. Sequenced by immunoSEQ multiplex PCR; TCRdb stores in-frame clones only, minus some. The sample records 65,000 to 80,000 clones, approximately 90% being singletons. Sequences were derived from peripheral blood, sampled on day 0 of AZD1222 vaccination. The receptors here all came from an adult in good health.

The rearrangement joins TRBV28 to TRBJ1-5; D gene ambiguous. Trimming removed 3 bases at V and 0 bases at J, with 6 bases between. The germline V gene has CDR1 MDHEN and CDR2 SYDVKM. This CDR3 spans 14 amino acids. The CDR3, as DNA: TGTGCCAGCAGTTTTCAGATTAGCAATCAGCCCCAGCATTTT. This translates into CASSFQISNQPQHF. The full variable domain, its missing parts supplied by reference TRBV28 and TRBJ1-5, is DVKVTQSSRYLVKRTGEKVFLECVQDMDHENMFWYRQDPGLGLRLIYFSYDVKMKEKGDIPEGYSVSREKKERFSLILESASTNQTSMYLCASSFQISNQPQHFGDGTRLSIL.

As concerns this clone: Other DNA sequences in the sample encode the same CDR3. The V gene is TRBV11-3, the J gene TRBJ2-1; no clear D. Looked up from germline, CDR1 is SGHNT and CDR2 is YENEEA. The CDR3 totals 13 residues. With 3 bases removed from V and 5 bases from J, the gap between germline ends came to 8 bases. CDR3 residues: CASSLGRNNEQFF. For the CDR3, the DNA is TGTGCCAGCAGCTTGGGCCGGAACAATGAGCAGTTCTTC. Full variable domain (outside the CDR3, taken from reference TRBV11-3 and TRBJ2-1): EAGVVQSPRYKIIEKKQPVAFWCNPISGHNTLYWYLQNLGQGPELLIRYENEEAVDDSQLPKDRFSAERLKGVDSTLKIQPAELGDSAVYLCASSLGRNNEQFFGPGTRLTVL.

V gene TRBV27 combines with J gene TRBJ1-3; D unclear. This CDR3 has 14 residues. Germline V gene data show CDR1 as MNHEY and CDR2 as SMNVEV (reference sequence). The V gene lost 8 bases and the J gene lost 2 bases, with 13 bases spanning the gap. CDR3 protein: CASALSVAGNTIYF. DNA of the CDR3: TGTGCCAGCGCCCTGTCCGTAGCTGGAAACACCATATATTTT.

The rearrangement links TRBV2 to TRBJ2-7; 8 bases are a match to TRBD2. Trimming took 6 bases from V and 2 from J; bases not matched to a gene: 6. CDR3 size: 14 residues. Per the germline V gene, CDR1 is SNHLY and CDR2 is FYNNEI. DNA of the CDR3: TGTGCCAGCAGGGATACTAGCGGCCCCTACGAGCAGTACTTC. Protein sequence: CASRDTSGPYEQYF. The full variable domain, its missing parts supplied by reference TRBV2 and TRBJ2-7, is EPEVTQTPSHQVTQMGQEVILRCVPISNHLYFYWYRQILGQKVEFLVSFYNNEISEKSEIFDDQFSVERPDGSNFTLKIRSTKLEDSAMYFCASRDTSGPYEQYFGPGTRLTVT.

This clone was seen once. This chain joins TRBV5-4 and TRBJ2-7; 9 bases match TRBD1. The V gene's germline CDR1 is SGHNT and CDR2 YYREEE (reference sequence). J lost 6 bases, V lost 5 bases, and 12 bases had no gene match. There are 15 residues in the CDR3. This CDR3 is CASSRPGQGIGEQYF. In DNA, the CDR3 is TGTGCCAGCAGTCGGCCGGGACAGGGTATCGGCGAGCAGTACTTC.

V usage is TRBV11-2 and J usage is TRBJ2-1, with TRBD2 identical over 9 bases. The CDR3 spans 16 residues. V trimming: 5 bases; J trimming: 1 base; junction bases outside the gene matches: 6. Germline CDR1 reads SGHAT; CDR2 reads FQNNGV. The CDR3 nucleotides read TGTGCCAGCAGCCGAATTAGCGGGAGATCCTACAATGAGCAGTTCTTC. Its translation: CASSRISGRSYNEQFF.

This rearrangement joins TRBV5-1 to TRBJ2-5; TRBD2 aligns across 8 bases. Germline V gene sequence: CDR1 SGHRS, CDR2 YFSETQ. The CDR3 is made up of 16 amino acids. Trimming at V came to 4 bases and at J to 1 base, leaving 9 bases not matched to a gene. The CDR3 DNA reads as TGCGCCAGCAGCGTCGGACTAGCTGGGGGCCAAGAGACCCAGTACTTC. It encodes CASSVGLAGGQETQYF.

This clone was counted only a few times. The DNA for the CDR3 is TGTGCCAGCAGCCCCGGGGCCAACAGGGATCAGCCCCAGCATTTT. Its protein is CASSPGANRDQPQHF. This chain uses TRBV4-2 with TRBJ1-5, with D possibly TRBD1 on 6 matching bases. The CDR3 is made up of 15 amino acids. The V gene lost 4 bases and the J gene lost 5 bases, with 15 bases spanning the gap. Per germline, CDR1 LGHNA and CDR2 YNFKEQ.

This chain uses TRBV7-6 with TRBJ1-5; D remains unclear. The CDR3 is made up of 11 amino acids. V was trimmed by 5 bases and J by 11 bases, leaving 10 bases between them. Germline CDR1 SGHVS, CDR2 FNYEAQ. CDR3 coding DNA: TGTGCCAGCAGCGAGGGCGAGGCCCAGCATTTT. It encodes CASSEGEAQHF.

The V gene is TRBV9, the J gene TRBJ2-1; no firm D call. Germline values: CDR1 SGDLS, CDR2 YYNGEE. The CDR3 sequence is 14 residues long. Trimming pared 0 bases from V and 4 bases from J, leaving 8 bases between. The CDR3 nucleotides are TGTGCCAGCAGCGTAGGTGGGTCGTACAATGAGCAGTTCTTC. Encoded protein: CASSVGGSYNEQFF.

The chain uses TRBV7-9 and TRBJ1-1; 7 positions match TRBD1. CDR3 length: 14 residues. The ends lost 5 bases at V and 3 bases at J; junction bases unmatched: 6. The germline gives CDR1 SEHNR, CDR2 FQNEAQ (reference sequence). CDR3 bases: TGTGCCAGCAGCCTTCGGGACAGCTACACTGAAGCTTTCTTT. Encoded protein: CASSLRDSYTEAFF.

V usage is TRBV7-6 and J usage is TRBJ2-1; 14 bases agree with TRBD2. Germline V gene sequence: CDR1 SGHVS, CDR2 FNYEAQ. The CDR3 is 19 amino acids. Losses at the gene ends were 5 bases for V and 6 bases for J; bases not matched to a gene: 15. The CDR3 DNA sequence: TGTGCCAGCAGCCCCGGAACTCCGGGACTAGCGGGAGAGGGCAATGAGCAGTTCTTC. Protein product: CASSPGTPGLAGEGNEQFF.

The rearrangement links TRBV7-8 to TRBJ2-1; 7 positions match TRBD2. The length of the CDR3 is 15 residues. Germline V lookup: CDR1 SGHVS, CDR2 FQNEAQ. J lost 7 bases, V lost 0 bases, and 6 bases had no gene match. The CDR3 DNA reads TGTGCCAGCAGCTTAGCCGGGACTACTACGAATGAGCAGTTCTTC. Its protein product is CASSLAGTTTNEQFF.

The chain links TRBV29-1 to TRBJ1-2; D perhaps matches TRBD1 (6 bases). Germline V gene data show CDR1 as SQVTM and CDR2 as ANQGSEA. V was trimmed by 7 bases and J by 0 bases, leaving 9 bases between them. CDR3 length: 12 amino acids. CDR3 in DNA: TGCAGCGCAGGGGACTCTAACTATGGCTACACCTTC. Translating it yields CSAGDSNYGYTF.

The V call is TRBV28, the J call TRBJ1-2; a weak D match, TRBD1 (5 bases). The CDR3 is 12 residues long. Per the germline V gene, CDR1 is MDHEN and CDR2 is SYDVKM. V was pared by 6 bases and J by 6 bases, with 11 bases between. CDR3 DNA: TGTGCCAGCAGGGAGACAGTAGATGGCTACACCTTC. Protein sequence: CASRETVDGYTF.

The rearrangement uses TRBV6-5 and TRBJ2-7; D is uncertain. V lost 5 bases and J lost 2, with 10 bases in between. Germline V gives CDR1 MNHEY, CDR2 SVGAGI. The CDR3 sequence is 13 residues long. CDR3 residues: CASSRPPTYEQYF. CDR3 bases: TGTGCCAGCAGTCGACCTCCAACCTACGAGCAGTACTTC.